This record concerns one T cell receptor beta chain sequence. As yet, its antigen is unknown. Then a second PCR, running about 6 to 12 cycles, was carried out with a sample-barcoded 5' primer and a J-beta primer mix. CDR3-containing paired-end reads numbered at least 2.5 million in each sample. MiXCR was run by TCRdb on the 5' RACE reads, yielding one entry per CDR3 protein. The sample has over a million distinct CDR3 sequences; approximately 59% are singletons. V lost 6 bases to trimming and J lost 5 bases, with 8 bases between them. CDR3 size: 12 residues. Germline lookup yields CDR1 SNHLY and CDR2 FYNNEI. This specimen belongs to a study of blood T cells in healthy people across ages. The study, taken as a whole, reports: Per-million-T-cell TCR beta diversity fell roughly linearly with age. Unsorted PBMCs blocked a conclusive comparison of naive and antigen-experienced cells.

The chain carries TRBV2 and TRBJ2-1; maybe TRBD2 (5 bases). This sequence was found in a man aged 18 to 35 in good health. Sample: blood. The CDR3 sequence: CASRREHNEQFF. CDR3 DNA: TGTGCCAGCAGGAGGGAACACAATGAGCAGTTCTTC.